Sequencing of this T cell receptor beta chain was carried out in a study of shared clonotypes between healthy human individuals. Regarding the study as a whole: Non-shared clonotypes had lower generation probabilities than those shared by all four donors. Generally, naive subsets came out with larger estimated richness than memory subsets.

The CDR3 has 16 amino acids. CDR1 and CDR2 from the germline V gene are SGHRS and YFSETQ. V lost 5 bases and J lost 0, with 17 bases in between. Caucasian adults residing in Nashville, Tennessee made up all the donors. An assay was performed, and its level was deep. Profiling relied on immunoSEQ multiplex PCR, and the TCRdb table lists in-frame clones only, not all of them. The data contain some 1,600,000 clones, approximately 98% of them singletons. With respect to this clone: Antigen: not known.

The V gene is TRBV5-1, the J gene TRBJ1-1, with D unclear. Sample: naive CD4+ T cells sorted from blood. Subset indicated: CD45RA+ positively selected. This receptor was identified in a man aged 30 to 45 in good health. The CDR3 protein is CASRDGALIMNTEAFF. In DNA form, the CDR3 reads TGCGCCAGCAGGGACGGAGCACTAATCATGAACACTGAAGCTTTCTTT.